These 6 T cell receptor beta chains share one sample of origin, sequenced in a study of blood T cell repertoires in COVID-19. Profiled with immunoSEQ multiplex PCR; TCRdb holds only in-frame clones, not every one. The table lists some 150,000 clones, around 80% of them singletons. Sequencing used peripheral blood. These receptors all stem from a human donor in a cohort sampled during active COVID-19.

The chain joins TRBV5-1 to TRBJ1-5, with 7 bases that match TRBD1. This CDR3 region has 15 residues. Trimming cost V 3 bases and J 4 bases; bases outside gene matches: 7. In germline, CDR1 is SGHRS, CDR2 YFSETQ. CDR3 DNA: TGCGCCAGCAGCTATACAGGGGAGGCAAATCAGCCCCAGCATTTT. Amino acid sequence: CASSYTGEANQPQHF.

The rearrangement joins TRBV4-1 to TRBJ2-5; D unclear. This CDR3 contains 13 residues. Trimming took off 3 bases at V and 9 bases at J, with 14 bases between the two ends. Germline assignment: CDR1 MGHRA and CDR2 YSYEKL. For the CDR3, the DNA is TGCGCCAGCAGCCACGACCAAGACCGGGCCCAGTACTTC. Residues: CASSHDQDRAQYF.

CDR3 in DNA: TGTGCCAGCAGCCAAGAAAGGAGCGACAGCTCCTACGAGCAGTACTTC. This translates into CASSQERSDSSYEQYF. The chain links TRBV4-2 to TRBJ2-7; TRBD1 might be the D (5 bases). Trimming shortened V by 0 bases and J by 0 bases, and 12 bases separated the two germline ends. This CDR3 has 16 amino acids. Germline CDR1 reads LGHNA; CDR2 reads YNFKEQ.

The chain links TRBV6-2 or TRBV6-3 to TRBJ2-1, with a possible D match to TRBD2 (5 bases). Germline-derived CDR1 and CDR2 are MNHEY and SVGEGT. The CDR3 covers 17 residues. V shed 2 bases and J shed 0 bases, with 14 bases lying between them. The CDR3 spells CASSYIWEGSSYNEQFF. DNA of the CDR3: TGTGCCAGCAGTTACATCTGGGAAGGGAGCTCCTACAATGAGCAGTTCTTC.

The chain is built from TRBV21-1 and TRBJ1-2; TRBD1, the table's D call, was not compared with the DNA. TRBV21-1 is reported as a pseudogene. This CDR3 has 18 residues. DNA of the CDR3: TGTGCCAGCAGCAAAGCTAGGGGGACGAACAGGGGTTACTATGGCTACACCTTC. Translation gives CASSKARGTNRGYYGYTF.

V is TRBV4-3 and J is TRBJ2-2; 7 positions agree with TRBD2. The CDR3 runs to 19 residues. V lost 1 base and J lost 1; bases outside the gene matches: 12. Germline lookup yields CDR1 LGHNA and CDR2 YSLEER. DNA for the CDR3: TGCGCCAGCAGCCAAGCAAACTACGGGGGAGGGGTGAACACCGGGGAGCTGTTTTTT. Protein sequence: CASSQANYGGGVNTGELFF.